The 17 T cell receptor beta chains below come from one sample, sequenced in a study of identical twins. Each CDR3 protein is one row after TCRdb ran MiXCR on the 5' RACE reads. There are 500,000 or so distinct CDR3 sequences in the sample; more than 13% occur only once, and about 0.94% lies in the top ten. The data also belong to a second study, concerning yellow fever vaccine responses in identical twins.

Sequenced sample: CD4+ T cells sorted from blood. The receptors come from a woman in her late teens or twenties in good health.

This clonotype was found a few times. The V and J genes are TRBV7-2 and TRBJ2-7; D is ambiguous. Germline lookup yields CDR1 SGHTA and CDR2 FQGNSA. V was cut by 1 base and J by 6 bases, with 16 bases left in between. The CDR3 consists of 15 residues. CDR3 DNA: TGTGCCAGCAGCTTAGATTCTGTATACCGTCCCGAGCAGTACTTC. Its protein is CASSLDSVYRPEQYF.

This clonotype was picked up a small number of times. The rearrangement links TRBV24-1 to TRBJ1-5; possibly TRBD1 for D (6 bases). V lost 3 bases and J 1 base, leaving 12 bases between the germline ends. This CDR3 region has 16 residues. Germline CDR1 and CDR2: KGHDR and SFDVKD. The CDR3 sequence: CATSDQQGLSNQPQHF. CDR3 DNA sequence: TGTGCCACCAGTGATCAACAGGGATTAAGCAATCAGCCCCAGCATTTT.

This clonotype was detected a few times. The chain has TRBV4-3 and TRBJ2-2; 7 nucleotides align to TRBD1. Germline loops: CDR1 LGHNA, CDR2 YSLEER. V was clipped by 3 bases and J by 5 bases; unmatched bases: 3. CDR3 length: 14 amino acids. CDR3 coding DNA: TGCGCCAGCAGCCACACACAGGGGACCGGGGAGCTGTTTTTT. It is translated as CASSHTQGTGELFF.

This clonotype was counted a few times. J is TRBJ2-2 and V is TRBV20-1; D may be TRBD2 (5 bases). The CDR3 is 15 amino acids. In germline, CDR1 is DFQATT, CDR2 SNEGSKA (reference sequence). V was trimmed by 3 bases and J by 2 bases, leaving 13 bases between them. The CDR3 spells CSARASGRNTGELFF. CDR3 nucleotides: TGCAGTGCTAGGGCCAGCGGTCGTAACACCGGGGAGCTGTTTTTT.

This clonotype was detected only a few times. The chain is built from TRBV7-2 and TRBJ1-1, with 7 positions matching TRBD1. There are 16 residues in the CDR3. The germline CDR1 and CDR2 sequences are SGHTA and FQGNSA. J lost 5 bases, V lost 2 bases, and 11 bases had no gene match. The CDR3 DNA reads TGTGCCAGCAGCTTATTAGGGGGCGGACGCGAAACTGAAGCTTTCTTT. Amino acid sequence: CASSLLGGGRETEAFF.

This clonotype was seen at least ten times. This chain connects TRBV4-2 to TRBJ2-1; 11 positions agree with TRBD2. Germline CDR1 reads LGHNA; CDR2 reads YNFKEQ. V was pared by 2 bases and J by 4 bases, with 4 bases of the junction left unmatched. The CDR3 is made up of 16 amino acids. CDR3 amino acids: CASSQRPSGGYNEQFF. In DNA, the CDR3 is TGTGCCAGCAGCCAAAGACCTAGCGGGGGGTACAATGAGCAGTTCTTC.

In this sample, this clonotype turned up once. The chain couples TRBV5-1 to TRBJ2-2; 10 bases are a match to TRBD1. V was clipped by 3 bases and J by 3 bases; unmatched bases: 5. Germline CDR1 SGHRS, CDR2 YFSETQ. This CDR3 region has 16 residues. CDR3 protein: CASSSKTGGYTGELFF. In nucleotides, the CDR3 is TGCGCCAGCAGCTCCAAGACAGGGGGCTACACCGGGGAGCTGTTTTTT.

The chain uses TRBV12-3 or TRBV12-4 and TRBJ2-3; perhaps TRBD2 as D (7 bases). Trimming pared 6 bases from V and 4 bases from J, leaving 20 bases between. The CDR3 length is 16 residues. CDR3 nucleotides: TGTGCCAGCAGGGGGGGGAGGAGGGGGTCCGCAGATACGCAGTATTTT. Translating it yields CASRGGRRGSADTQYF.

The CDR3, as DNA: TGTGCCAGCAGTTTAAACAGGGGGCGCATCACTGAAGCTTTCTTT. This encodes CASSLNRGRITEAFF. The V and J genes are TRBV12-3 or TRBV12-4 and TRBJ1-1; 9 nucleotides line up with TRBD1. The CDR3 sequence is 15 residues long. The trim removed 2 bases at V and 4 bases at J, leaving 5 bases unmatched.

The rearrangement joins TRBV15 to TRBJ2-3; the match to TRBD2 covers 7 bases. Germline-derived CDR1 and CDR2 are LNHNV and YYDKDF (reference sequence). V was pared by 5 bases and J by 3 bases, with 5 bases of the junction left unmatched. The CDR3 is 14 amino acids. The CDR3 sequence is CATSPAGVTDTQYF. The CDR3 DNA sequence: TGTGCCACCAGCCCTGCGGGGGTGACAGATACGCAGTATTTT.

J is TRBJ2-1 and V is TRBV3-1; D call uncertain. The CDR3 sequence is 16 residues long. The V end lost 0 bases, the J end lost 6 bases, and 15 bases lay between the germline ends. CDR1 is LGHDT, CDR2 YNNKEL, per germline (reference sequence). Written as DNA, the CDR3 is TGTGCCAGCAGCCAAGAAGTCGTGCAGCTAGTCAATGAGCAGTTCTTC. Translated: CASSQEVVQLVNEQFF.

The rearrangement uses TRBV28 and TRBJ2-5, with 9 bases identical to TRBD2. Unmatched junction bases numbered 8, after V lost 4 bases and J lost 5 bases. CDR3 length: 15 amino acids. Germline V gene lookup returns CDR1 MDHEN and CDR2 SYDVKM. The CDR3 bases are TGTGCCAGCAGTTCCCTACCTAGCGGGAAGGAGACCCAGTACTTC. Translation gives CASSSLPSGKETQYF.

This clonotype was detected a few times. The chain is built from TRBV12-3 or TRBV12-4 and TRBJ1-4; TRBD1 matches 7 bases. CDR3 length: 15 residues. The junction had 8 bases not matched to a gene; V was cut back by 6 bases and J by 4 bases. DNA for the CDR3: TGTGCCAGCAGCCTGAGACAGGGAGGTAATGAAAAACTGTTTTTT. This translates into CASSLRQGGNEKLFF.

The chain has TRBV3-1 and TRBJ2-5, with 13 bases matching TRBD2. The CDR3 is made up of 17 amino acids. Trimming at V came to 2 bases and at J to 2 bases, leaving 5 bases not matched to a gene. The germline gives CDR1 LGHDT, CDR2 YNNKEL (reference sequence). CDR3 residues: CASSQIGLAGVQETQYF. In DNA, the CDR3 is TGTGCCAGCAGCCAAATAGGACTAGCGGGAGTGCAAGAGACCCAGTACTTC.

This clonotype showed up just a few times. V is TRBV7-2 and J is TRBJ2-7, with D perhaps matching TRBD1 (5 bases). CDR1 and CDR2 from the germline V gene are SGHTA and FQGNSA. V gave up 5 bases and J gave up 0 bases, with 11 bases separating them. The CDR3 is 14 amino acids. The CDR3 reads CASSITGISYEQYF. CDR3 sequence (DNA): TGTGCCAGCAGCATCACAGGTATCTCCTACGAGCAGTACTTC.

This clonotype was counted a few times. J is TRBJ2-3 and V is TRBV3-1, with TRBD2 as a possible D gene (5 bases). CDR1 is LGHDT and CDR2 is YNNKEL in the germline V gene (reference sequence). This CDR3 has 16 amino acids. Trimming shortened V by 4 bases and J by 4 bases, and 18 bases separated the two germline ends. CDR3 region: CASSLTTGSGADTQYF. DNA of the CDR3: TGTGCCAGCAGCCTCACCACGGGGTCCGGCGCAGATACGCAGTATTTT.

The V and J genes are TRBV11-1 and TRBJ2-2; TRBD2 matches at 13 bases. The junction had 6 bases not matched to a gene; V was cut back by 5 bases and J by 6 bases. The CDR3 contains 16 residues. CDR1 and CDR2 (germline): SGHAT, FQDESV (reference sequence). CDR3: CASSITSGRASGELFF. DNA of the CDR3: TGTGCCAGCAGCATCACTAGCGGGAGGGCCTCCGGGGAGCTGTTTTTT.